Following are 21 T cell receptor beta chains from one sample sequenced in a study of blood T cell repertoires in COVID-19. Profiled with immunoSEQ multiplex PCR; TCRdb holds only in-frame clones, not every one. The profile shows about 230,000 clones, 88% of them singletons. The sequenced sample was PBMCs or T cells enriched from blood (not recorded which). The receptors derive from a woman aged 30 to 39 who had been exposed to COVID-19.

The chain combines TRBV24-1 with TRBJ2-1; 7 bases agree with TRBD2. The germline gives CDR1 KGHDR, CDR2 SFDVKD. The V gene end was trimmed by 5 bases and the J gene end by 9 bases; junction bases not matched to a gene: 12. The CDR3 has 15 residues. Here the CDR3 reads CATSAPSGLGGEQFF. The CDR3 bases are TGTGCCACCAGTGCGCCTAGCGGCCTCGGGGGTGAGCAGTTCTTC.

The chain employs TRBV15 and TRBJ1-3, with D possibly TRBD1 on 6 matching bases. Trimming shortened V by 1 base and J by 0 bases, and 13 bases separated the two germline ends. This CDR3 is 17 amino acids long. Germline assignment: CDR1 LNHNV and CDR2 YYDKDF (reference sequence). CDR3 residues: CATSRGQAMSSGNTIYF. The CDR3 DNA is TGTGCCACCAGCAGAGGACAGGCGATGAGCTCTGGAAACACCATATATTTT.

This chain uses TRBV5-1 with TRBJ2-7, with TRBD2 matching 11 bases. This CDR3 spans 14 amino acids. With 4 bases clipped from V and 2 bases from J, the junction kept 2 bases outside the gene matches. In germline, CDR1 is SGHRS, CDR2 YFSETQ. The CDR3 sequence: CASSPTSGAYEQYF. The CDR3 DNA follows: TGCGCCAGCAGCCCGACTAGCGGGGCCTACGAGCAGTACTTC.

V gene TRBV6-4 combines with J gene TRBJ2-3; 7 bases are a match to TRBD2. The CDR3 spans 19 residues. With 3 bases clipped from V and 2 bases from J, the junction kept 17 bases outside the gene matches. The germline V gene has CDR1 MRHNA and CDR2 SNTAGT. CDR3 protein: CASSDSAGVQEGSTDTQYF. CDR3 DNA sequence: TGTGCCAGCAGTGATTCCGCGGGAGTTCAAGAAGGTTCCACAGATACGCAGTATTTT.

The gene calls are TRBV3-1 (or the pseudogene TRBV3-2) and TRBJ1-1, with D unclear. V dropped 0 bases and J dropped 7 bases, with 6 bases sitting between them. The CDR3 has 12 residues. Germline V gene lookup returns CDR1 LGHDT and CDR2 YNNKEL (reference sequence). CDR3 amino acids: CASSQESGEAFF. The DNA for the CDR3 is TGTGCCAGCAGCCAAGAGTCGGGTGAAGCTTTCTTT.

The J gene is TRBJ1-3, the V gene TRBV9; no reliable D call. CDR3 length: 19 amino acids. CDR1 and CDR2 (germline): SGDLS, YYNGEE. Trimming removed 0 bases from V and 0 bases from J, with 19 bases in between. CDR3 coding DNA: TGTGCCAGCAGCGTAGACGGCAGGACTACATTCAACTCTGGAAACACCATATATTTT. It encodes CASSVDGRTTFNSGNTIYF.

The chain combines TRBV13 with TRBJ1-1; D unclear. V shed 6 bases and J shed 0 bases, with 8 bases lying between them. From germline, CDR1 is PRHDT and CDR2 FYEKMQ (reference sequence). This CDR3 has 13 amino acids. This chain's CDR3 is CASSLRVNTEAFF. CDR3 nucleotide sequence: TGTGCCAGCAGTTTGAGGGTGAACACTGAAGCTTTCTTT.

This clone was seen just once. The V gene is TRBV5-4, the J gene TRBJ2-5; D not certain. CDR1 SGHNT and CDR2 YYREEE come from the germline V gene (reference sequence). The CDR3 has 14 residues. With 2 bases removed from V and 5 bases from J, the gap between germline ends came to 13 bases. As DNA, the CDR3 is TGTGCCAGCAGCTTTAAGACTCTGAGGGAGACCCAGTACTTC. Translation: CASSFKTLRETQYF.

The V call is TRBV11-2, the J call TRBJ1-1; 7 nucleotides align to TRBD1. This CDR3 is built from 18 residues. Germline V lookup: CDR1 SGHAT, CDR2 FQNNGV. Losses at the gene ends were 2 bases for V and 1 base for J; bases not matched to a gene: 13. The CDR3 coding sequence is TGTGCCAGCAGCTTAAGACTGGGACAGCTAGTCCGGAACACTGAAGCTTTCTTT. Translation gives CASSLRLGQLVRNTEAFF.

The chain employs TRBV10-1 and TRBJ2-2; 14 nucleotides match TRBD2. CDR3 length equals 16 residues. The trim removed 6 bases at V and 7 bases at J, leaving 7 bases unmatched. Per germline, CDR1 WNHNN and CDR2 SYGVQD (reference sequence). The CDR3 protein is CASSSGTSGRGGELFF. CDR3 nucleotide sequence: TGCGCCAGCAGCTCCGGGACTAGCGGGAGAGGCGGGGAGCTGTTTTTT.

The V call is TRBV28, the J call TRBJ1-2; D is possibly TRBD1 (6 bases). V was cut by 8 bases and J by 5 bases, with 12 bases left in between. Germline V gives CDR1 MDHEN, CDR2 SYDVKM. The CDR3 runs to 12 residues. DNA of the CDR3: TGTGCCAGCGCTCAGGGGAAATATGGCTACACCTTC. This encodes CASAQGKYGYTF.

The CDR3 protein is CASSLASGLGGYTF. CDR3 sequence (DNA): TGTGCCAGCAGCTTGGCGTCAGGGTTAGGAGGCTACACCTTC. The rearrangement joins TRBV5-4 to TRBJ1-2, with D perhaps matching TRBD1 (5 bases). Germline values: CDR1 SGHNT, CDR2 YYREEE (reference sequence). The V end lost 0 bases, the J end lost 8 bases, and 14 bases lay between the germline ends. The length of the CDR3 is 14 residues. Supplemented by reference TRBV5-4 and TRBJ1-2, the full variable domain reads ETGVTQSPTHLIKTRGQQVTLRCSSQSGHNTVSWYQQALGQGPQFIFQYYREEENGRGNFPPRFSGLQFPNYSSELNVNALELDDSALYLCASSLASGLGGYTFGSGTRLTVV.

This chain links TRBV9 with TRBJ1-5; D is unresolved. Germline V gives CDR1 SGDLS, CDR2 YYNGEE. Trimming pared 0 bases from V and 5 bases from J, leaving 6 bases between. This CDR3 contains 13 residues. CDR3 sequence reads: CASSVAPHQPQHF. CDR3 sequence (DNA): TGTGCCAGCAGCGTAGCTCCCCATCAGCCCCAGCATTTT. Full variable domain (outside the CDR3, taken from reference TRBV9 and TRBJ1-5): DSGVTQTPKHLITATGQRVTLRCSPRSGDLSVYWYQQSLDQGLQFLIQYYNGEERAKGNILERFSAQQFPDLHSELNLSSLELGDSALYFCASSVAPHQPQHFGDGTRLSIL.

The V and J genes are TRBV13 and TRBJ2-2; 7 nucleotides agree with TRBD1. Germline lookup yields CDR1 PRHDT and CDR2 FYEKMQ (reference sequence). V lost 1 base, J lost 3 bases, and 5 bases stayed unmatched. There are 16 residues in the CDR3. CDR3: CASSLVGQDDTGELFF. Here the CDR3 DNA reads TGTGCCAGCAGCTTAGTAGGACAGGATGACACCGGGGAGCTGTTTTTT.

The chain has TRBV19 and TRBJ1-4; D ambiguous. The V gene's germline CDR1 is LNHDA and CDR2 SQIVND (reference sequence). The CDR3 runs to 15 residues. V lost 1 base and J 8 bases, leaving 14 bases between the germline ends. The CDR3 DNA is TGTGCCAGTAGTATAGGTCTGAGGTTTGGCGAAAAACTGTTTTTT. It encodes CASSIGLRFGEKLFF.

The chain carries TRBV28 and TRBJ2-2; 13 positions agree with TRBD2. J lost 5 bases, V lost 5 bases, and 2 bases had no gene match. From germline, CDR1 is MDHEN and CDR2 SYDVKM. The CDR3 runs to 15 residues. CDR3 bases: TGTGCCAGCAGTGAGGGACTAGCGGGGACCGGGGAGCTGTTTTTT. It specifies CASSEGLAGTGELFF.

This clone was seen a single time. The chain employs TRBV18 and TRBJ1-1; no clear D gene. This CDR3 is built from 15 residues. Germline V gene sequence: CDR1 KGHSH, CDR2 LQKENI. The V gene lost 6 bases and the J gene lost 5 bases, with 19 bases spanning the gap. The CDR3: CASSPERVDRTEAFF. For the CDR3, the DNA is TGTGCCAGCTCCCCTGAGAGGGTGGATAGGACTGAAGCTTTCTTT.

V usage is TRBV9 and J usage is TRBJ2-7; 11 bases are shared with TRBD2. This CDR3 has 14 residues. J gave up 2 bases and V 4 bases, and 2 bases lay outside the gene matches. Germline V gene lookup returns CDR1 SGDLS and CDR2 YYNGEE. CDR3 in amino acids: CASSRLAGTYEQYF. The CDR3 coding sequence is TGTGCCAGCAGCCGACTAGCGGGGACCTACGAGCAGTACTTC.

This clone showed up just a few times. CDR3 residues: CASRSPGQWGSQPQHF. As DNA, the CDR3 is TGTGCCAGCAGAAGTCCGGGACAATGGGGGAGTCAGCCCCAGCATTTT. The chain recombines TRBV28 with TRBJ1-5; the D gene is possibly TRBD1 (6 bases). The CDR3 is 16 amino acids. From germline, CDR1 is MDHEN and CDR2 SYDVKM. V shed 6 bases and J shed 6 bases, with 21 bases lying between them. The full variable domain, completed using reference TRBV28 and TRBJ1-5, is DVKVTQSSRYLVKRTGEKVFLECVQDMDHENMFWYRQDPGLGLRLIYFSYDVKMKEKGDIPEGYSVSREKKERFSLILESASTNQTSMYLCASRSPGQWGSQPQHFGDGTRLSIL.

The chain recombines TRBV6-5 with TRBJ1-1; 9 positions match TRBD1. Germline CDR1 MNHEY, CDR2 SVGAGI. The CDR3 totals 13 residues. CDR3 protein: CASLTGGSTEAFF. In DNA, the CDR3 is TGTGCGTCCCTGACAGGGGGGTCAACTGAAGCTTTCTTT.

This clone appeared once. The chain has TRBV9 and TRBJ1-1, with D perhaps TRBD1 (5 bases). This CDR3 comprises 13 residues. Germline V CDR1 and CDR2: SGDLS, YYNGEE. Deletions cut 5 bases from V and 1 base from J, with 9 bases between. The CDR3, as DNA: TGTGCCAGCAGAGGGGTGGGGAACACTGAAGCTTTCTTT. It encodes CASRGVGNTEAFF.